This entry features one TCR beta chain sequence. The sample belongs to a study of blood T cell repertoires in COVID-19. Study-level background: The analysed material was cDNA or gDNA that came from T cells, B-cell-depleted T cells, or PBMCs.

Sequencing was performed with immunoSEQ multiplex PCR; in TCRdb, only in-frame clones are kept and a portion is missing. The data contain more than 100,000 clones, roughly 87% of them singletons. Germline CDR1 reads LGHDT; CDR2 reads YNNKEL (reference sequence). The CDR3 length is 15 residues. V dropped 4 bases and J dropped 4; count of bases not matched to a gene: 8. Sequenced sample: peripheral blood. This receptor was obtained from a man between 45 and 60 years old in a cohort sampled during active COVID-19. V usage is TRBV3-1 (or the pseudogene TRBV3-2) and J usage is TRBJ1-1; 8 bases match TRBD1. The CDR3 reads CASSLRTGSPTEAFF. CDR3 DNA sequence: TGTGCCAGCAGCCTTAGGACAGGGAGTCCCACTGAAGCTTTCTTT.